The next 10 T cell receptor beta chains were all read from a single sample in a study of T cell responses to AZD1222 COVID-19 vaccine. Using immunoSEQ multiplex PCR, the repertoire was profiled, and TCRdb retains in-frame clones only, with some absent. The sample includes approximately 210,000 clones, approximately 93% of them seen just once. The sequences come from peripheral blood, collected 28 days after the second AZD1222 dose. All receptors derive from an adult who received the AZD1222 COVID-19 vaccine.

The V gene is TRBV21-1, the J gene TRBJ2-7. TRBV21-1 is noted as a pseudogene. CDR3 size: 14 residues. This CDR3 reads CASSKDPGAGEQYF. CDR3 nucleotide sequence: TGTGCCAGCAGCAAAGATCCAGGGGCGGGGGAGCAGTACTTC.

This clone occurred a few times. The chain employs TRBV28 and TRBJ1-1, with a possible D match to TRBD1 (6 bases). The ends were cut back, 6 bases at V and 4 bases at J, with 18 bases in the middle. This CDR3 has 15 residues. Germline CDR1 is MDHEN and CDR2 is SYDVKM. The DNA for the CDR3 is TGTGCCAGCAGCTCCCCCAGGGGCCACCGCACTGAAGCTTTCTTT. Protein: CASSSPRGHRTEAFF.

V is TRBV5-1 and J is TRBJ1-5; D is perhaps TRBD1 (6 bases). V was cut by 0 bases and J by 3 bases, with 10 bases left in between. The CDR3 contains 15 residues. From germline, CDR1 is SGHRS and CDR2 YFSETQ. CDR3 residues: CASSLGGTHNQPQHF. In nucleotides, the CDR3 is TGCGCCAGCAGCTTGGGAGGGACACACAATCAGCCCCAGCATTTT.

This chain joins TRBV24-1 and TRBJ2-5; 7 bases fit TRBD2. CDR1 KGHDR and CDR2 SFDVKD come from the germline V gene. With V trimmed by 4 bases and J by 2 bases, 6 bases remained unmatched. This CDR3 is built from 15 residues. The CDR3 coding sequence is TGTGCCACCAGTGAGGGCGGCGGGGGACAAGAGACCCAGTACTTC. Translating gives CATSEGGGGQETQYF.

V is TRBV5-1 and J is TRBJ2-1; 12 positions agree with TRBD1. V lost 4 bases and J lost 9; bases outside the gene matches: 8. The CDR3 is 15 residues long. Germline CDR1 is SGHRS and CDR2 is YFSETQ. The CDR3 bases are TGCGCCAGCAGCAGGGGACAGGGGGCGGTTTTTGAGCAGTTCTTC. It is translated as CASSRGQGAVFEQFF.

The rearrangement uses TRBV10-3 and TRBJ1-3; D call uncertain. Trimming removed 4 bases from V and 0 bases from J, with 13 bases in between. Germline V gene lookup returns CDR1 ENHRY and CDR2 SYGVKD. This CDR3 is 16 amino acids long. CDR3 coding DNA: TGTGCCATCAGTGGGACCTCACGGAACTCTGGAAACACCATATATTTT. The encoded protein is CAISGTSRNSGNTIYF.

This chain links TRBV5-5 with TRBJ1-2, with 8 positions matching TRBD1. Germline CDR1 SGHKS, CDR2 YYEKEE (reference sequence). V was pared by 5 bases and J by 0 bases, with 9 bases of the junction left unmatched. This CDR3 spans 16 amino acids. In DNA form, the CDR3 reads TGTGCCAGCAGGACCCAGGGGGCTATAGCTAACTATGGCTACACCTTC. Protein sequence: CASRTQGAIANYGYTF.

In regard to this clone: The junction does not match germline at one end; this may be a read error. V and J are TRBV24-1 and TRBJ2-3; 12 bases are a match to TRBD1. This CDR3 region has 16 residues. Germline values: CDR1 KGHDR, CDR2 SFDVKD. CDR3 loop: CATSDFGTGGTDTQYF. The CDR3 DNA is TGTGCCACCAGTGACTTCGGGACAGGGGGCACCGATACGCAGTATTTT.

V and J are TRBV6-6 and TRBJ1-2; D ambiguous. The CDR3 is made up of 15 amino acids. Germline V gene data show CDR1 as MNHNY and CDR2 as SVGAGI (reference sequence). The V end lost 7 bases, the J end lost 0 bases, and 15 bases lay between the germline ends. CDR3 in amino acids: CASTAVGGTNYGYTF. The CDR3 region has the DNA TGTGCCAGCACCGCCGTCGGAGGAACTAACTATGGCTACACCTTC.

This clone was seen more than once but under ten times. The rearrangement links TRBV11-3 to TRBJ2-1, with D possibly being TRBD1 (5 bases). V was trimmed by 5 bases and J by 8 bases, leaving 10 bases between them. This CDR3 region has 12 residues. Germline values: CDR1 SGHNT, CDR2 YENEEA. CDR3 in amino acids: CASSVRVDEQFF. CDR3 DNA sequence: TGTGCCAGCAGCGTCAGGGTGGATGAGCAGTTCTTC. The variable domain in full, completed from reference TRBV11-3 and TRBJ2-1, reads EAGVVQSPRYKIIEKKQPVAFWCNPISGHNTLYWYLQNLGQGPELLIRYENEEAVDDSQLPKDRFSAERLKGVDSTLKIQPAELGDSAVYLCASSVRVDEQFFGPGTRLTVL.